These 24 T cell receptor beta chains came from one sample sequenced in a study of neoadjuvant nivolumab and ipilimumab in lung cancer. Measured with immunoSEQ multiplex PCR; TCRdb has only the in-frame clones, and not every one. The sample consists of about 26,000 clones, more than 75% of them appearing once. The sample was tumor tissue, taken after neoadjuvant nivolumab, alone or with ipilimumab, at or shortly before surgery. Receptor source: an adult with non-small cell lung cancer.

The chain carries TRBV5-6 and TRBJ2-1; the D gene could be TRBD1 or TRBD2 (5 bases each). Germline V gene data show CDR1 as SGHDT and CDR2 as YYEEEE. The CDR3 is 19 residues long. V was shortened by 0 bases and J by 4 bases, with 23 bases between the two germline ends. The CDR3 is CASSLGPTQLGELYNEQFF. The CDR3 DNA is TGTGCCAGCAGCTTGGGGCCCACCCAACTGGGGGAGCTGTACAATGAGCAGTTCTTC. The variable domain in full, completed from reference TRBV5-6 and TRBJ2-1, reads DAGVTQSPTHLIKTRGQQVTLRCSPKSGHDTVSWYQQALGQGPQFIFQYYEEEERQRGNFPDRFSGHQFPNYSSELNVNALLLGDSALYLCASSLGPTQLGELYNEQFFGPGTRLTVL.

J is TRBJ2-4 and V is TRBV19; tentatively, D is TRBD1 (6 bases). Germline V CDR1 and CDR2: LNHDA, SQIVND (reference sequence). V was pared by 5 bases and J by 3 bases, with 11 bases between. This CDR3 has 14 residues. The CDR3 bases are TGTGCCAGTAGTCAACCGGGACACAAAAACATTCAGTACTTC. It yields the protein CASSQPGHKNIQYF.

This rearrangement joins TRBV7-2 to TRBJ2-7; possibly TRBD2 for D (6 bases). Germline assignment: CDR1 SGHTA and CDR2 FQGNSA. This CDR3 is 15 amino acids long. Trimming took off 3 bases at V and 0 bases at J, with 12 bases between the two ends. DNA for the CDR3: TGTGCCAGCAGCTTTAGCGGTTTCAGCTCCTACGAGCAGTACTTC. Its translation: CASSFSGFSSYEQYF.

J is TRBJ2-7 and V is TRBV6-5; possible D gene TRBD1, 5 bases. This CDR3 has 15 residues. Germline V CDR1 and CDR2: MNHEY, SVGAGI. V lost 1 base and J 2 bases, leaving 12 bases between the germline ends. The chain's CDR3 is CASSYLGQGTYEQYF. Here the CDR3 DNA reads TGTGCCAGCAGTTACTTAGGACAAGGGACCTACGAGCAGTACTTC.

In DNA form, the CDR3 reads TGCGCCAGCAGGACAGGGTCGAACACCGGGGAGCTGTTTTTT. As protein: CASRTGSNTGELFF. The chain links TRBV5-1 to TRBJ2-2, with 7 bases matching TRBD1. Per the germline V gene, CDR1 is SGHRS and CDR2 is YFSETQ. J was trimmed by 0 bases and V by 5 bases; bases with no gene match: 1. The CDR3 covers 14 residues.

J is TRBJ2-5 and V is TRBV5-4; 7 nucleotides line up with TRBD2. Per germline, CDR1 SGHNT and CDR2 YYREEE (reference sequence). Trimming took 0 bases from V and 5 from J; bases not matched to a gene: 10. The CDR3 runs to 16 residues. This CDR3 reads CASSLGAGLGRETQYF. Here the CDR3 DNA reads TGTGCCAGCAGCTTGGGAGCGGGGCTCGGTAGGGAGACCCAGTACTTC.

Notes on this clone: The sample contains more than one DNA sequence encoding this CDR3. This chain joins TRBV27 and TRBJ2-5; D gene unclear. Per the germline V gene, CDR1 is MNHEY and CDR2 is SMNVEV (reference sequence). The ends were cut back, 6 bases at V and 2 bases at J, with 4 bases in the middle. This CDR3 is 11 amino acids long. This CDR3 reads CASSPQETQYF. The CDR3 DNA is TGTGCCAGCAGCCCGCAAGAGACCCAGTACTTC.

This chain links TRBV11-3 with TRBJ2-3, with 7 bases identical to TRBD1. Trimming removed 10 bases from V and 1 base from J; junction bases left unmatched: 5. The germline V gene encodes CDR1 SGHNT and CDR2 YENEEA. This CDR3 is 13 amino acids long. For the CDR3, the DNA is TGTGCCATGAAAGGACAGGGCACAGATACGCAGTATTTT. Translation: CAMKGQGTDTQYF.

The rearrangement uses TRBV10-3 and TRBJ2-7; 11 nucleotides agree with TRBD2. Germline CDR1 and CDR2: ENHRY and SYGVKD. The CDR3 length is 15 residues. Trimming cost V 5 bases and J 3 bases; bases outside gene matches: 6. In nucleotides, the CDR3 is TGTGCCATCAGTCAGGCCGGGACTAGCGGCTACGAGCAGTACTTC. This gives the protein CAISQAGTSGYEQYF.

The chain employs TRBV5-1 and TRBJ1-4, with D unclear. V was trimmed by 4 bases and J by 0 bases, leaving 10 bases between them. The germline V gene has CDR1 SGHRS and CDR2 YFSETQ. The CDR3 is 15 residues long. CDR3 region: CASSLSDATNEKLFF. CDR3 bases: TGCGCCAGCAGCCTCTCAGATGCAACTAATGAAAAACTGTTTTTT. Combining the CDR3 with reference TRBV5-1 and TRBJ1-4 gives the whole variable domain KAGVTQTPRYLIKTRGQQVTLSCSPISGHRSVSWYQQTPGQGLQFLFEYFSETQRNKGNFPGRFSGRQFSNSRSEMNVSTLELGDSALYLCASSLSDATNEKLFFGSGTQLSVL.

This clone was seen a single time. This chain joins TRBV7-2 and TRBJ2-3, with TRBD1 matching over 11 bases. This CDR3 region has 16 residues. Trimming took 1 base from V and 4 from J; bases not matched to a gene: 4. The germline V gene has CDR1 SGHTA and CDR2 FQGNSA. The CDR3 DNA reads as TGTGCCAGCAGCTTAGTCCGGACAGGGGGCGCAGATACGCAGTATTTT. Translation gives CASSLVRTGGADTQYF.

This clone was found a few times. The genes are TRBV29-1 and TRBJ1-2; D is perhaps TRBD1 (6 bases). Trimming removed 4 bases at V and 5 bases at J, with 17 bases between. CDR3 length: 14 amino acids. Germline values: CDR1 SQVTM, CDR2 ANQGSEA. The CDR3 protein is CSVVGGGPEYGYTF. In nucleotides, the CDR3 is TGCAGCGTTGTGGGAGGGGGACCAGAGTATGGCTACACCTTC.

The V call is TRBV25-1, the J call TRBJ1-2; D perhaps matches TRBD1 (5 bases). There are 13 residues in the CDR3. CDR1 and CDR2 from the germline V gene are MGHDK and SYGVNS. V shed 2 bases and J shed 6 bases, with 10 bases lying between them. CDR3 amino acids: CASSEVRGNGYTF. In DNA form, the CDR3 reads TGTGCCAGCAGTGAAGTACGGGGGAATGGCTACACCTTC.

This clone was observed a few times. This chain's CDR3 is CASRRGTGPNTGELFF. DNA of the CDR3: TGTGCCAGCAGACGCGGGACAGGCCCGAACACCGGGGAGCTGTTTTTT. The genes are TRBV2 and TRBJ2-2; TRBD1 agrees at 8 bases. This CDR3 has 16 amino acids. The germline CDR1 and CDR2 sequences are SNHLY and FYNNEI. After removal of 6 bases from V and 0 bases from J, the junction contained 6 bases not matched to a gene. Filled out from reference TRBV2 and TRBJ2-2, the complete variable domain reads EPEVTQTPSHQVTQMGQEVILRCVPISNHLYFYWYRQILGQKVEFLVSFYNNEISEKSEIFDDQFSVERPDGSNFTLKIRSTKLEDSAMYFCASRRGTGPNTGELFFGEGSRLTVL.

The V gene is TRBV18, the J gene TRBJ2-3, with 10 bases that match TRBD1. V shed 8 bases and J 1 base; nucleotides not matched to a gene: 3. Germline CDR1 and CDR2: KGHSH and LQKENI. The CDR3 loop spans 14 amino acids. CDR3: CASRTGGGTDTQYF. The CDR3 nucleotides read TGTGCCAGCCGGACAGGGGGAGGCACAGATACGCAGTATTTT. Filled out from reference TRBV18 and TRBJ2-3, the complete variable domain reads NAGVMQNPRHLVRRRGQEARLRCSPMKGHSHVYWYRQLPEEGLKFMVYLQKENIIDESGMPKERFSAEFPKEGPSILRIQQVVRGDSAAYFCASRTGGGTDTQYFGPGTRLTVL.

There are a few counts of this clone. The chain recombines TRBV27 with TRBJ2-1; D tentatively reads TRBD1 or TRBD2 (5 bases each). Trimming cost V 3 bases and J 7 bases, with 13 bases left between them. The V gene's germline CDR1 is MNHEY and CDR2 SMNVEV (reference sequence). The length of the CDR3 is 14 residues. Here the CDR3 DNA reads TGTGCCAGCAGTTTTTCCTCCGGGGCAAATGAGCAGTTCTTC. Translation: CASSFSSGANEQFF.

This clone was found a few times. The rearrangement links TRBV14 to TRBJ1-2, with 12 bases lining up with TRBD1. CDR3 size: 16 residues. Trimming at V came to 2 bases and at J to 8 bases, leaving 9 bases not matched to a gene. From germline, CDR1 is SGHDN and CDR2 FVKESK. The CDR3 sequence: CASSQRWDRGLSGYTF. The CDR3 DNA follows: TGTGCCAGCAGCCAAAGATGGGACAGGGGGCTTTCCGGCTACACCTTC.

The chain links TRBV7-9 to TRBJ2-3; D may be TRBD1 (5 bases). Trimming pared 1 base from V and 2 bases from J, leaving 13 bases between. The germline V gene encodes CDR1 SEHNR and CDR2 FQNEAQ (reference sequence). The CDR3 extends over 16 amino acids. CDR3 sequence (DNA): TGTGCCAGCAGCTTAGGGTGGGCAGGGTACACAGATACGCAGTATTTT. This codes for CASSLGWAGYTDTQYF.

CDR3 in DNA: TGCAGCCTCAACGAGGGGGGCAGAGATACGCAGTATTTT. Translation gives CSLNEGGRDTQYF. The chain couples TRBV29-1 to TRBJ2-3; either TRBD1 or TRBD2 may supply D (6 bases each). The CDR3 contains 13 residues. V was clipped by 8 bases and J by 5 bases, with 17 bases between them. The germline gives CDR1 SQVTM, CDR2 ANQGSEA.

The V call is TRBV6-5, the J call TRBJ2-7; a weak D match, TRBD2 (6 bases). Germline V gene lookup returns CDR1 MNHEY and CDR2 SVGAGI. This CDR3 comprises 14 residues. V was clipped by 7 bases and J by 6 bases, with 19 bases between them. The DNA of the CDR3 is TGTGCCAGCATACGGTTCGGACACGGGGGCGAGCAGTACTTC. This gives the protein CASIRFGHGGEQYF.

The chain carries TRBV9 and TRBJ2-3; no firm D call. This CDR3 has 12 residues. Germline CDR1 reads SGDLS; CDR2 reads YYNGEE. V gave up 0 bases and J gave up 9 bases, with 8 bases separating them. DNA of the CDR3: TGTGCCAGCAGCGTAGAACCGGGCACGCAGTATTTT. This encodes CASSVEPGTQYF.

The chain employs TRBV11-3 and TRBJ2-2, with TRBD1 identical over 8 bases. Per germline, CDR1 SGHNT and CDR2 YENEEA. The CDR3 runs to 14 residues. Germline trimming cut 6 bases from V and 6 bases from J; bases unmatched to any gene: 6. As DNA, the CDR3 is TGTGCCAGCAGTGAGGACAGGGTAGCCGGGGAGCTGTTTTTT. Translation: CASSEDRVAGELFF.

The chain carries TRBV5-6 and TRBJ1-1; a possible D gene is TRBD1 (6 bases). In germline, CDR1 is SGHDT, CDR2 YYEEEE. The CDR3 has 16 amino acids. V was pared by 2 bases and J by 4 bases, with 18 bases between. CDR3 protein: CASSFSTGKRGTEAFF. The CDR3 DNA reads TGTGCCAGCAGCTTTTCCACAGGGAAGAGGGGCACTGAAGCTTTCTTT. Complete variable domain (other parts from reference TRBV5-6 and TRBJ1-1): DAGVTQSPTHLIKTRGQQVTLRCSPKSGHDTVSWYQQALGQGPQFIFQYYEEEERQRGNFPDRFSGHQFPNYSSELNVNALLLGDSALYLCASSFSTGKRGTEAFFGQGTRLTVV.

This chain connects TRBV11-1 to TRBJ2-5; maybe TRBD1 (5 bases). This CDR3 has 11 residues. CDR1 is SGHAT, CDR2 FQDESV, per germline (reference sequence). The V end was cut by 4 bases, the J end by 7 bases, with 7 bases between. CDR3 region: CASSSQGTQYF. CDR3 in DNA: TGTGCCAGCAGCTCTCAGGGGACCCAGTACTTC.